This T cell receptor beta chain was retrieved from a study of T cells expressing NK-cell markers. Overall study context: The sequencing cohort of eight donors included seven HCMV-seropositive individuals and one seronegative individual.

There are 14 residues in the CDR3. Looked up from germline, CDR1 is MNHEY and CDR2 is SVGEGT. Using the 5' RACE reads, TCRdb records one entry per CDR3 protein without DNA. This repertoire comprises about 380,000 distinct CDR3 sequences; its ten largest clones make up roughly 5.2%. The chain links TRBV6-2 or TRBV6-3 to TRBJ1-5; the TCRdb D gene call, TRBD1, has no DNA to confirm it. The receptor's source is a man aged 18-70 years in good health. The sequenced sample consisted of blood T cells: a sorted CD56 or NKG2C T cell subset, CD4+ or CD8+ T cells, or bulk PBMC T cells (not recorded which). Here the CDR3 reads CASSPQVYNQPQHF.